A single sample gave rise to the 5 T cell receptor beta chains below, sequenced in a study of cytomegalovirus exposure and HLA in healthy donors. PCR primers comprised 60 Vbeta and 13 Jbeta primers. Using immunoSEQ multiplex PCR, the repertoire was profiled, and TCRdb retains in-frame clones only, with some absent. The sample contains around 130,000 clones, 80% to 85% of which appear only once. Specimen: PBMCs. All receptors derive from a woman aged 40 to 50 in good health and CMV-seronegative.

The chain employs TRBV7-9 and TRBJ1-1; 9 nucleotides line up with TRBD1. The CDR3 totals 15 residues. Germline V CDR1 and CDR2: SEHNR, FQNEAQ (reference sequence). V shed 5 bases and J 4 bases; nucleotides not matched to a gene: 8. For the CDR3, the DNA is TGTGCCAGCAGCAACGGGGACAGGGTCGCCACTGAAGCTTTCTTT. Residues: CASSNGDRVATEAFF.

V and J are TRBV28 and TRBJ1-1; D remains unclear. CDR1 and CDR2 from the germline V gene are MDHEN and SYDVKM. Trimming removed 4 bases at V and 4 bases at J, with 13 bases between. The CDR3 loop spans 14 amino acids. The CDR3 region has the DNA TGTGCCAGCAGTTCCCCGGTTTTCGGCACTGAAGCTTTCTTT. Its translation: CASSSPVFGTEAFF.

The chain has TRBV19 and TRBJ2-3; 9 bases are shared with TRBD1. The germline gives CDR1 LNHDA, CDR2 SQIVND (reference sequence). The CDR3 contains 14 residues. V gave up 5 bases and J gave up 3 bases; unmatched junction bases: 3. The CDR3 is CASSLGQGTDTQYF. CDR3 nucleotides: TGTGCCAGTAGTCTGGGACAGGGAACAGATACGCAGTATTTT.

This rearrangement joins TRBV19 to TRBJ2-3, with D uncertain. Germline CDR1 LNHDA, CDR2 SQIVND (reference sequence). V lost 6 bases and J 2 bases, leaving 9 bases between the germline ends. This CDR3 contains 13 residues. CDR3 sequence reads: CASSMTFTDTQYF. Written as DNA, the CDR3 is TGTGCCAGTAGCATGACTTTCACAGATACGCAGTATTTT.

This chain links TRBV2 with TRBJ2-5; TRBD2 matches at 8 bases. Germline lookup yields CDR1 SNHLY and CDR2 FYNNEI. Trimming at V came to 8 bases and at J to 7 bases, leaving 6 bases not matched to a gene. The CDR3 is made up of 12 amino acids. As DNA, the CDR3 is TGTGCCAGCCGGGGGGGCTCCGGGACCCAGTACTTC. This encodes CASRGGSGTQYF.